Listed below are T cell receptor beta chains from one sample, sequenced in a study of cytomegalovirus exposure and HLA in healthy donors. Here immunoSEQ multiplex PCR was the method, and the copy in TCRdb shows in-frame clones only, minus some. The sample comprises roughly 98,000 clones, around 80% of which are singletons, and 10% to 11% rests with the top ten. The sample comprised PBMCs. These receptors came from a man aged 18-30 years in good health and CMV-seropositive. CDR3s include the opening cysteine and the closing phenylalanine or tryptophan. The order of the fields is D gene, J gene, clone size, V gene, CDR3 protein, CDR3 DNA. The D gene is left open where the match is weak. Rows may omit the clone size; those that give it use once, few, many or a size class.

-,TRBJ2-7,-,TRBV2,CASHKGGGINEQYF,TGTGCCAGCCACAAAGGTGGGGGGATCAACGAGCAGTACTTC
TRBD2,TRBJ2-1,-,TRBV28,CASSPLASSYNEQFF,TGTGCCAGCAGTCCACTAGCGTCCTCCTACAATGAGCAGTTCTTC
-,TRBJ2-3,once,TRBV10-1,CASSESRTGFGQYF,TGCGCCAGCAGTGAGTCTAGGACTGGGTTTGGGCAGTATTTT
TRBD2,TRBJ2-7,-,TRBV5-1,CASSLAQGLAVEQYF,TGCGCCAGCAGCTTGGCCCAGGGACTAGCGGTTGAGCAGTACTTC
TRBD1,TRBJ2-7,-,TRBV19,CASSPGQGAQEQYF,TGTGCCAGCTCCCCGGGACAGGGGGCCCAGGAGCAGTACTTC
-,TRBJ2-7,once,TRBV11-2,CASSSQTFTSTRQYF,TGTGCCAGCAGCTCCCAGACTTTCACCTCTACGAGGCAGTACTTC
-,TRBJ2-2,-,TRBV6-5,CASSYGEANTGELFF,TGTGCCAGCAGTTACGGAGAGGCGAACACCGGGGAGCTGTTTTTT
-,TRBJ2-3,-,TRBV21-1,CASSKASATDTQYF,TGTGCCAGCAGCAAGGCTAGCGCCACAGATACGCAGTATTTT
-,TRBJ2-7,-,TRBV30,CAGSSDNYEQYF,TGTGCCGGTTCTTCGGACAACTACGAGCAGTACTTC
TRBD2,TRBJ2-1,few,TRBV6-1,CASSHLAGSYNEQFF,TGTGCCAGCAGCCATCTAGCGGGGTCCTACAATGAGCAGTTCTTC
-,TRBJ1-1,few,TRBV7-9,CASRKPGEGNTEAFF,TGTGCCAGCAGAAAACCAGGGGAGGGAAACACTGAAGCTTTCTTT
TRBD1,TRBJ2-7,few,TRBV5-1,CASSPGQGRDEQYF,TGCGCCAGCAGCCCGGGACAGGGCAGGGACGAGCAGTACTTC
-,TRBJ2-2,once,TRBV19,CASSTFQGGELFF,TGTGCCAGTAGTACCTTCCAGGGCGGGGAGCTGTTTTTT
TRBD1,TRBJ1-1,-,TRBV7-8,CASSLSTGVWYTEAFF,TGTGCCAGCAGCTTATCAACAGGGGTTTGGTATACTGAAGCTTTCTTT
-,TRBJ2-2,-,TRBV18,CATSHTSTGELFF,TGTGCCACCTCACATACCAGCACCGGGGAGCTGTTTTTT
-,TRBJ1-5,-,TRBV7-8,CASSPTGNNQPQHF,TGTGCCAGCAGCCCCACGGGTAACAATCAGCCCCAGCATTTT
TRBD1,TRBJ1-2,-,TRBV19,CASSGGTGYGYTF,TGTGCCAGTAGTGGGGGGACAGGCTATGGCTACACCTTC
TRBD2,TRBJ2-6,-,TRBV7-8,CASSVAGGSSGANVLTF,TGTGCCAGCAGCGTTGCGGGGGGATCGTCTGGGGCCAACGTCCTGACTTTC
-,TRBJ1-5,-,TRBV6-1,CASSEVGRSNQPQHF,TGTGCCAGCAGTGAGGTGGGGAGGAGCAATCAGCCCCAGCATTTT
TRBD1,TRBJ2-1,-,TRBV7-9,CASSLALMLGQGKQFF,TGTGCCAGCAGCTTAGCTCTTATGTTGGGACAGGGGAAGCAGTTCTTC
TRBD1,TRBJ1-3,-,TRBV14,CASSHLQGAASDTIYF,TGTGCCAGCAGCCACTTACAGGGGGCCGCTTCGGACACCATATATTTT
-,TRBJ2-3,-,TRBV29-1,CSVVRSEGQYF,TGCAGCGTTGTGCGGTCGGAGGGGCAGTATTTT
-,TRBJ1-2,-,TRBV5-8,CASSFRSGANYGYTF,TGTGCCAGCAGCTTCCGGTCTGGGGCAAACTATGGCTACACCTTC
-,TRBJ1-1,-,TRBV5-1,CASSPFVRGNMNTEAFF,TGCGCCAGCAGCCCGTTCGTGAGGGGGAATATGAACACTGAAGCTTTCTTT
-,TRBJ2-7,-,TRBV7-2,CASRLEGPSSYEQYF,TGTGCCAGCAGGTTGGAGGGACCGAGCTCCTACGAGCAGTACTTC
TRBD1,TRBJ2-1,-,TRBV29-1,CSVQGGQGSHNEQFF,TGCAGCGTACAGGGGGGACAGGGGAGTCACAATGAGCAGTTCTTC
TRBD2,TRBJ2-5,-,TRBV30,CAWSSVAGAQETQYF,TGTGCCTGGAGTTCTGTAGCGGGGGCCCAAGAGACCCAGTACTTC
-,TRBJ2-7,-,TRBV18,CASSPLRGTYEQSF,TGTGCCAGCTCACCGCTCAGGGGTACCTACGAGCAGTCCTTC
TRBD2,TRBJ2-1,few,TRBV5-1,CASSWGLAGVGRYNEQFF,TGCGCCAGCAGCTGGGGACTAGCGGGGGTAGGGCGATACAATGAGCAGTTCTTC